This paragraph reports one T cell receptor (beta chain). A second PCR, run for about 7 to 11 cycles, used a sample-barcoded 5' primer plus a J-beta primer mix. Every cDNA molecule bore a tag from a template-switch adaptor containing 12 random nucleotides. Each CDR3 protein gets one entry after TCRdb re-called the 5' RACE reads with MiXCR. The sample records more than 1.4 million distinct CDR3 sequences, around two fifths being singletons. The data originate from a study of blood T cells in healthy people across ages. The CDR3 is 13 amino acids. V lost 10 bases, J lost 2 bases, and 13 bases lay in between.

The clonotype comes from a woman in her late teens or twenties in good health. This sequence joins TRBV12-3 or TRBV12-4 and TRBJ2-3, with D possibly TRBD2 on 5 matching bases. Input material: blood. CDR3 nucleotides: TGTGCCACCGGGGTCTGGGCCACAGATACGCAGTATTTT. This encodes CATGVWATDTQYF.